Described below is a single T cell receptor (beta chain) sequence and its context. Treatment specified: preoperative locoregional IRX-2 cytokine immunotherapy. Preoperative locoregional IRX-2 cytokine immunotherapy was tested in the phase Ib source study. Germline CDR1 reads SGHVT; CDR2 reads SQSDAQ. Trimming cost V 4 bases and J 1 base, with 22 bases left between them. CDR3 size: 18 residues. This sample stems from a study of preoperative IRX-2 immunotherapy in early breast cancer. Sequencing used immunoSEQ multiplex PCR; TCRdb keeps in-frame clones, though not all of them. The top ten hold 16% of the sample, which has about 7,700 clones, 75% to 85% seen once.

This receptor was identified in a human donor with breast cancer. The chain combines TRBV7-4 with TRBJ2-5, with D maybe TRBD1 (6 bases). Source: tumor tissue, taken after IRX-2 immunotherapy. CDR3 nucleotide sequence: TGTGCCAGCAGCTCCGTTCAAACCATAGGGGGATTCCAAGAGACCCAGTACTTC. Amino acid sequence: CASSSVQTIGGFQETQYF.